What follows describes a single TCR beta chain. Its matching antigen is unknown. The data stem from a study of T cell responses to AZD1222 COVID-19 vaccine. Overall study findings and caveats: Dominant CD4 TCR responses targeted spike regions 160-218 and 743-854. Donors were chiefly white British, with a greater number of females, and clonal diversity was perhaps underestimated. Just a handful of AZD1222 recipients were seropositive at baseline. Spike-specific TCRs gained breadth and depth after people received two AZD1222 doses.

CDR1 SGHRS and CDR2 YFSETQ come from the germline V gene. The CDR3 consists of 13 residues. V was pared by 7 bases and J by 3 bases, with 13 bases between. TCRdb keeps only in-frame clones here, not all; method: immunoSEQ multiplex PCR. The table includes 75,000 to 90,000 clones, around 80% detected once. The sample was peripheral blood, taken on day 0 of AZD1222 vaccination. The genes are TRBV5-1 and TRBJ2-5; D unclear. The sequence derives from an adult in good health. CDR3 region: CASADQTEETQYF. In DNA, the CDR3 is TGCGCCAGCGCCGACCAGACGGAAGAGACCCAGTACTTC.